The source of this TCR beta chain is a study of spatial heterogeneity in lung cancer. This sample's time point: sample taken at primary tumor resection. This clonotype was counted ten times or more. TCRdb re-called the 5' RACE reads through MiXCR, storing one row per CDR3 protein. The sample comprises roughly 48,000 distinct CDR3 sequences, about 5.8% of which are singletons, and around 10% rests with the top ten. CDR1 MDHEN and CDR2 SYDVKM come from the germline V gene. The CDR3 extends over 14 amino acids. Trimming cost V 6 bases and J 0 bases, with 6 bases left between them. The chain has TRBV28 and TRBJ2-6, with D perhaps matching TRBD2 (6 bases). The TCR was taken from a male donor with early-stage non-small cell lung cancer. Sequencing used PBMCs, obtained at surgery. The CDR3 DNA reads TGTGCCAGCAGGGACTACTCTGGGGCCAACGTCCTGACTTTC. This codes for CASRDYSGANVLTF.